Listed here are 2 T cell receptor beta chains from one sample, sequenced in a study of CD8+ T cells in alopecia areata (dated by TCRdb to 2016 to 2018). The intended sense of this specimen's time point label: baseline before oral tofacitinib. The library was made by the immunoSEQ multiplex PCR assay. For TCR sequencing, RNA was extracted from every sample and reverse transcribed into cDNA to serve as template. TCRdb re-hosts the immuneACCESS table, in-frame sequences only. Its copies lack some clones; in the studies checked, an unresolved V gene accounts for under half of them, and the cause for the rest is not known. The sample table shows more than 150,000 clones, and around 50% are seen once. The top ten constitute about 15% of the sample. The sequencing here drew on CD4+ T cells sorted from blood, taken at week 0. These receptors all stem from a human donor with alopecia areata.

This clone turned up a few times. The V gene is TRBV13, the J gene TRBJ2-1; 8 bases fit TRBD2. V shed 2 bases and J 7 bases; nucleotides not matched to a gene: 7. The CDR3 sequence is 15 residues long. Looked up from germline, CDR1 is PRHDT and CDR2 is FYEKMQ (reference sequence). CDR3 in amino acids: CASSLRGGRKNEQFF. In DNA, the CDR3 is TGTGCCAGCAGCTTACGCGGGGGGCGTAAGAATGAGCAGTTCTTC.

The V and J genes are TRBV30 and TRBJ1-4; 8 bases agree with TRBD1. This CDR3 is built from 12 residues. Germline assignment: CDR1 GTSNPN and CDR2 SVGIG (reference sequence). V gave up 7 bases and J gave up 3 bases; unmatched junction bases: 1. For the CDR3, the DNA is TGTGCCTTGACAGGGGCTAATGAAAAACTGTTTTTT. This gives the protein CALTGANEKLFF.